This T cell receptor (beta chain) stems from a study of vaccination and CD4 T cells after COVID-19. The sample's treatment: approximately 9-day PBMC culture with coronavirus spike peptide pools or control peptides (ViraFEST assay). ViraFEST enlarged antigen-specific T cell populations with peptide pools and afterwards sequenced TCRs. Fresh replacement IL-2 medium substituted for half the medium on days 3 and 7. The Oncomine TCR Beta short-read assay generated sequence data from the DNA of cultured CD4+ T cells. TCRdb reprocessed the PCR reads via MiXCR and lists one record per CDR3 protein. The sample carries over 7,500 distinct CDR3 sequences, around 70% recorded once. This clonotype appeared a few times. What it binds is unknown. The V gene's germline CDR1 is MNHEY and CDR2 SMNVEV (reference sequence). The CDR3 contains 16 residues. Trimming took 2 bases from V and 1 from J; bases not matched to a gene: 6.

Sequences were obtained from CD4+ T cells from blood, cultured in vitro. This chain connects TRBV27 to TRBJ2-3, with TRBD2 identical over 7 bases. The clonotype was recovered from a human donor who had recovered from COVID-19. CDR3 amino acids: CASSLSGAMGTDTQYF. The CDR3 coding sequence is TGTGCCAGCAGTTTAAGCGGGGCGATGGGCACAGATACGCAGTATTTT.